Following are 18 T cell receptor beta chains from one sample sequenced in a study of T cell clonality in common variable immunodeficiency. The study's findings and limits: In common variable immunodeficiency, TCR beta chains reportedly carried fewer deletions and N-nucleotide insertions.

Their antigens remain unidentified. Data came from immunoSEQ multiplex PCR; TCRdb stores just in-frame clones and leaves some out. The sample shows about 20,000 clones, none of them appearing just once. The specimen was peripheral blood mononuclear cells. These receptors were taken from a human donor with common variable immunodeficiency.

The CDR3 loop reads CASSMWTGGNSPLHF. CDR3 bases read: TGTGCCAGTAGTATGTGGACAGGGGGGAATTCACCC. This rearrangement joins TRBV19 to TRBJ1-6; 10 bases map to TRBD1. The read terminates 3 residues before the CDR3 end, so the remaining end is supplied by the germline J gene. V shed 3 bases and J 7 bases; nucleotides not matched to a gene: 3. The CDR3 runs 15 residues. Per the germline V gene, CDR1 is LNHDA and CDR2 is SQIVND (reference sequence).

This clone was picked up a small number of times. Read sequence stops 3 residues before the CDR3 end, and the germline J gene provides the missing end. The chain employs TRBV7-2 and TRBJ2-2, with 7 bases lining up with TRBD2. The V segment lost 11 bases and the J segment 4 bases; nucleotides outside the gene matches: 7. The CDR3 is made up of 13 amino acids. Germline values: CDR1 SGHTA, CDR2 FQGNSA. CDR3 DNA, as far as it was read: TGTGCCGGCACCGGGACTACCACCGGGGAG. Its translation: CAGTGTTTGE. The complete CDR3 sequence is CAGTGTTTGELFF.

This clone turned up a few times. The covered CDR3 bases are TGTGCCAGCTCATCTGAAAGACAGGGCGCCAAAGGGAAA. Protein product: CASSSERQGAKGK. The CDR3 as a whole reads CASSSERQGAKGKLFF. The genes are TRBV18 and TRBJ1-4, with 7 nucleotides matching TRBD1. The read comes to an end 3 residues before the CDR3 does, leaving the germline J gene to fill in the end. Germline V gives CDR1 KGHSH, CDR2 LQKENI. CDR3 length: 16 amino acids.

On this clone: Read data end 3 residues before the CDR3 end; the end is taken from the germline J gene. The chain employs TRBV7-9 and TRBJ2-2, with D tentatively TRBD1 (6 bases). The V end lost 6 bases, the J end lost 0 bases, and 8 bases lay between the germline ends. CDR1 is SEHNR and CDR2 is FQNEAQ in the germline V gene (reference sequence). The CDR3 length is 14 residues. The CDR3 sequence is CASSWDTNTGELFF. The DNA read from the CDR3 is TGTGCCAGCAGTTGGGACACGAACACCGGGGAG.

Comment on this clone: The read halts 3 residues ahead of the CDR3 end, with the missing end drawn from the germline J gene. The chain links TRBV30 to TRBJ2-7; TRBD2 matches at 7 bases. The germline gives CDR1 GTSNPN, CDR2 SVGIG (reference sequence). The junction had 17 bases not matched to a gene; V was cut back by 2 bases and J by 4 bases. The CDR3 totals 17 residues. The DNA read from the CDR3 is TGTGCCTGGAGTACGGTATCCGGGGGACTAAGAACTTACGAG. It codes for CAWSTVSGGLRTYE. The CDR3 as a whole reads CAWSTVSGGLRTYEQYF.

As to this clone: The read ends 3 residues before the CDR3 terminus; that terminus is restored from the germline J gene. V and J are TRBV18 and TRBJ2-2, with a tentative D call TRBD1 (5 bases). CDR1 and CDR2 from the germline V gene are KGHSH and LQKENI. The V end lost 0 bases, the J end lost 7 bases, and 12 bases lay between the germline ends. This CDR3 contains 15 residues. The CDR3 DNA, read in part, is TGTGCCAGCTCACCACCGGGTCACACAGGCGGGGAG. Encoded protein: CASSPPGHTGGE. The CDR3 in full is CASSPPGHTGGELFF. Combining the CDR3 with reference TRBV18 and TRBJ2-2 gives the whole variable domain NAGVMQNPRHLVRRRGQEARLRCSPMKGHSHVYWYRQLPEEGLKFMVYLQKENIIDESGMPKERFSAEFPKEGPSILRIQQVVRGDSAAYFCASSPPGHTGGELFFGEGSRLTVL.

Turning to this clone: The CDR3 goes on 3 residues after the read ends, and that part is filled in from the germline J gene. This chain connects TRBV2 to TRBJ2-1; tentative D call: TRBD1 (5 bases). The V and J ends lost 6 bases and 5 bases respectively, with 8 bases between them. This CDR3 has 12 residues. Germline V gene lookup returns CDR1 SNHLY and CDR2 FYNNEI. The CDR3 sequence: CASSRQNNEQFF. The CDR3 DNA, read in part, is TGTGCCAGCAGCAGACAGAACAATGAG. Full variable domain (missing parts from reference TRBV2 and TRBJ2-1): EPEVTQTPSHQVTQMGQEVILRCVPISNHLYFYWYRQILGQKVEFLVSFYNNEISEKSEIFDDQFSVERPDGSNFTLKIRSTKLEDSAMYFCASSRQNNEQFFGPGTRLTVL.

This clone was observed a handful of times. The read terminates 3 residues before the CDR3 end, so the remaining end is supplied by the germline J gene. The chain has TRBV7-9 and TRBJ1-1; D gene uncertain. Deletions cut 6 bases from V and 1 base from J, with 12 bases between. This CDR3 has 14 residues. The germline V gene has CDR1 SEHNR and CDR2 FQNEAQ (reference sequence). Here the CDR3 reads CASSLFTGNTEAFF. Incomplete CDR3 DNA: TGTGCCAGCAGTCTATTCACGGGGAACACTGAA.

This clone was counted between two and nine times. The read ends 3 residues shy of where the CDR3 ends; the end is completed using the germline J gene. V usage is TRBV19 and J usage is TRBJ1-5; D gene unclear. CDR1 is LNHDA, CDR2 SQIVND, per germline (reference sequence). Trimming left V 1 base short and J 7 bases short, with 5 bases between. The CDR3 extends over 12 amino acids. CDR3 in amino acids: CASSIALQPQHF. CDR3 bases read: TGTGCCAGTAGTATAGCCCTCCAGCCC.

There are many counts of this clone. The CDR3 end is not reached by the read, which stops 3 residues before it; the germline J gene fills it in. The rearrangement uses TRBV5-3 and TRBJ1-5; 9 bases map to TRBD1. TRBV5-3 is given ORF status, its function remaining uncertain. This CDR3 contains 16 residues. V was clipped by 0 bases and J by 5 bases; unmatched bases: 6. The CDR3 bases that were read are TGTGCCAGAAGCTTGGTGACCGACAGGGGGGATCAGCCC. Its protein product is CARSLVTDRGDQP. The CDR3 in its entirety is CARSLVTDRGDQPQHF.

There are a few counts of this clone. The read ends 3 residues before the CDR3 terminus; that terminus is restored from the germline J gene. V gene TRBV7-7 combines with J gene TRBJ2-5; tentative D call: TRBD2 (6 bases). The length of the CDR3 is 13 residues. Germline-derived CDR1 and CDR2 are SSHAT and FNYEAQ (reference sequence). With 5 bases removed from V and 5 bases from J, the gap between germline ends came to 12 bases. The covered CDR3 bases are TGTGCCAGCAGCCCCGAACGGGGGGAGACC. This codes for CASSPERGET. The CDR3 in its entirety is CASSPERGETQYF.

On this clone itself: The read terminates 3 residues ahead of where the CDR3 ends, so the germline J gene completes it. This rearrangement joins TRBV19 to TRBJ1-5, with D possibly being TRBD1 (5 bases). CDR3 length: 15 amino acids. Germline V gene data show CDR1 as LNHDA and CDR2 as SQIVND (reference sequence). V lost 7 bases and J 0 bases, leaving 13 bases between the germline ends. CDR3 residues: CASTMEGNSNQPQHF. The DNA read from the CDR3 is TGTGCCAGTACCATGGAGGGGAATAGCAATCAGCCC.

The CDR3 reads CASSISTGGTNTGELFF. The CDR3 DNA, read in part, is TGTGCCAGTAGTATATCGACAGGGGGAACTAACACCGGGGAG. The rearrangement joins TRBV19 to TRBJ2-2; 9 nucleotides match TRBD1. The read ends 3 residues shy of where the CDR3 ends; the end is completed using the germline J gene. The CDR3 sequence is 17 residues long. Germline V gene sequence: CDR1 LNHDA, CDR2 SQIVND (reference sequence). V shed 2 bases, J shed 2 bases, and the junction held 6 bases outside the gene matches.

With respect to this clone: The missing CDR3 end, 3 residues past where the read stops, is filled in from the germline J gene. This chain links TRBV30 with TRBJ1-4, with TRBD1 as a possible D gene (5 bases). This CDR3 has 12 amino acids. Looked up from germline, CDR1 is GTSNPN and CDR2 is SVGIG (reference sequence). The CDR3 is CAWSQRDSELFF. The CDR3 DNA, read in part, is TGTGCCTGGAGTCAGAGGGACTCGGAA.

On this clone itself: The read ends 3 residues early relative to the CDR3; the germline J gene fills the gap. This sequence joins TRBV18 and TRBJ2-2, with D perhaps TRBD1 (6 bases). V was pared by 1 base and J by 1 base, with 10 bases between. This CDR3 comprises 16 residues. Germline CDR1 reads KGHSH; CDR2 reads LQKENI. CDR3 DNA (partial): TGTGCCAGCTCACCACAGCTACAGGGGAACACCGGGGAG. Its translation: CASSPQLQGNTGE. In full, the CDR3 is CASSPQLQGNTGELFF.

Worth noting for this clone: The read ends 3 residues shy of where the CDR3 ends; the end is completed using the germline J gene. V gene TRBV7-6 combines with J gene TRBJ2-3; D may correspond to TRBD1 or TRBD2 (5 bases each). Per the germline V gene, CDR1 is SGHVS and CDR2 is FNYEAQ. The V end lost 6 bases, the J end lost 4 bases, and 23 bases lay between the germline ends. The CDR3 is 17 residues long. The CDR3 spells CASSHYQTEEGADTQYF. Partial CDR3 DNA: TGTGCCAGCAGTCACTACCAGACAGAAGAGGGTGCAGATACG.

Remarks on this clone: Sequencing ends 3 residues short of the CDR3 end; the germline J gene provides the rest. The chain uses TRBV7-9 and TRBJ2-5; tentative D call: TRBD1 (6 bases). Deletions cut 5 bases from V and 4 bases from J, with 17 bases between. The CDR3 loop spans 15 amino acids. Germline loops: CDR1 SEHNR, CDR2 FQNEAQ (reference sequence). Here the CDR3 reads CASSPTGTYVETQYF. CDR3 bases read: TGTGCCAGCAGCCCCACTGGGACATATGTAGAGACC.

The table lists this clone with a few counts. The sequence runs out 3 residues before the end of the CDR3; the remainder is reconstructed from the germline J gene. The J gene is TRBJ2-1, the V gene TRBV7-2; D call uncertain. CDR3 length: 13 residues. Germline V gives CDR1 SGHTA, CDR2 FQGNSA. Trimming took 5 bases from V and 3 from J, leaving 8 bases between them. The sequenced part of the CDR3 DNA is TGTGCCAGCAGCCGAGACAACTACAATGAG. Its translation is CASSRDNYNE. The full CDR3 sequence reads CASSRDNYNEQFF.